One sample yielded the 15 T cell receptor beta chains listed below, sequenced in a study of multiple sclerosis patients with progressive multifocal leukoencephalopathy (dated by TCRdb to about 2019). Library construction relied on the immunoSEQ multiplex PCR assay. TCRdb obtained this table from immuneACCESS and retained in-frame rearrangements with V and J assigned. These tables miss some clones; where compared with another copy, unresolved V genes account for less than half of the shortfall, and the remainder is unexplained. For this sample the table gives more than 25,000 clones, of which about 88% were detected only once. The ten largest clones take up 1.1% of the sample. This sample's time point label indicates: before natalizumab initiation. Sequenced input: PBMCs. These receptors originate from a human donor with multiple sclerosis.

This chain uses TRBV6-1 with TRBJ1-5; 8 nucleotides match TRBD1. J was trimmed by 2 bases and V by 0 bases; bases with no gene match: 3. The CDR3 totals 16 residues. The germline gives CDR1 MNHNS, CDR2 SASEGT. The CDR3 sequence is CASSEAEGQGNQPQHF. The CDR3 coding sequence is TGTGCCAGCAGTGAAGCGGAGGGACAGGGCAATCAGCCCCAGCATTTT.

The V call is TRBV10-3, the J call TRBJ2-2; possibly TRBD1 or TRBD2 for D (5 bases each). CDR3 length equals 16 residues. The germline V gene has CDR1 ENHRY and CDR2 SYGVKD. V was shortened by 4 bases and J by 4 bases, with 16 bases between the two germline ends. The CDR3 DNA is TGTGCCATCAGTGGCCGGGGCTCTGGAGGCACCGGGGAGCTGTTTTTT. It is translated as CAISGRGSGGTGELFF.

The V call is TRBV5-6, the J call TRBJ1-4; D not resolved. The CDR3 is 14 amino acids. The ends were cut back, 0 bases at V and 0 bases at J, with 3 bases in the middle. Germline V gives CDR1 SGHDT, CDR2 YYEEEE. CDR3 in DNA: TGTGCCAGCAGCTTGGCCCCAACTAATGAAAAACTGTTTTTT. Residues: CASSLAPTNEKLFF.

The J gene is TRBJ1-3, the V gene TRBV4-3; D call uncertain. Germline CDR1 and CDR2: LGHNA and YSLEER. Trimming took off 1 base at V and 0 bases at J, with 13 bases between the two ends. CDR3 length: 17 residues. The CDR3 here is CASSQGHEGLSGNTIYF. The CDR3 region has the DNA TGCGCCAGCAGCCAAGGCCACGAGGGCCTCTCTGGAAACACCATATATTTT.

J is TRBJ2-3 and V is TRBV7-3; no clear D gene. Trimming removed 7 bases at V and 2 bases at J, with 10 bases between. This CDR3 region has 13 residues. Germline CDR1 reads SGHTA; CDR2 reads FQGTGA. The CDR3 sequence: CASNLGYTDTQYF. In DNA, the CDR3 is TGTGCCAGCAACCTCGGATACACAGATACGCAGTATTTT.

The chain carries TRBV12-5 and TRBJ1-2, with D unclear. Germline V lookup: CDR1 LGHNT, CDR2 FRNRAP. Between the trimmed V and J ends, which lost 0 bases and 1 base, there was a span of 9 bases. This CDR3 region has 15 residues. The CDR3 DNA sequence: TGTGCTAGTGGTTTGGTACCTGGGGATAACTATGGCTACACCTTC. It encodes CASGLVPGDNYGYTF.

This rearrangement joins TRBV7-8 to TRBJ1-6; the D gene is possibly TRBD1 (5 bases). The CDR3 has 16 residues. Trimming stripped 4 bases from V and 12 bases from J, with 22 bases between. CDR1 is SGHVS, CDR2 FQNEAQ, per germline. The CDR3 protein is CASSSPTDSKAGPLHF. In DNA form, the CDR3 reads TGTGCCAGCAGCTCACCGACAGACTCAAAGGCGGGACCCCTCCACTTT.

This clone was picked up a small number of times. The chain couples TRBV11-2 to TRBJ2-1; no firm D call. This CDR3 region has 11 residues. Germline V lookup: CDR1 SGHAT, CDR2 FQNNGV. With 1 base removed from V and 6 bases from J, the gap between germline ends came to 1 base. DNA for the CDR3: TGTGCCAGCAGCTTAGTCAATGAGCAGTTCTTC. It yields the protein CASSLVNEQFF.

In nucleotides, the CDR3 is TGTGCCAGCAGCTTGGGCGGGCAGTACGAGCAGTACTTC. Protein: CASSLGGQYEQYF. This chain links TRBV7-2 with TRBJ2-5; D perhaps matches TRBD2 (5 bases). The DNA end is more similar to TRBJ2-7, so the J call may be wrong. CDR1 is SGHTA and CDR2 is FQGNSA in the germline V gene. The CDR3 loop spans 13 amino acids.

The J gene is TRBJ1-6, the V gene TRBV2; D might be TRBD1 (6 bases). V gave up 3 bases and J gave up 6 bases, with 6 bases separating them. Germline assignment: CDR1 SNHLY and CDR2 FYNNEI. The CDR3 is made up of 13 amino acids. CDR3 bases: TGTGCCAGCAGTGACAGGGGTAATTCACCCCTCCACTTT. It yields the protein CASSDRGNSPLHF.

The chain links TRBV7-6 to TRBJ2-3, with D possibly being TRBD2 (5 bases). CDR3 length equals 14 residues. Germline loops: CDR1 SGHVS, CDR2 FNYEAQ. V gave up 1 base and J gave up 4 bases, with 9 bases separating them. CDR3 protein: CASSLGVSADTQYF. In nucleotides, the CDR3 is TGTGCCAGCAGCTTAGGGGTTAGCGCAGATACGCAGTATTTT.

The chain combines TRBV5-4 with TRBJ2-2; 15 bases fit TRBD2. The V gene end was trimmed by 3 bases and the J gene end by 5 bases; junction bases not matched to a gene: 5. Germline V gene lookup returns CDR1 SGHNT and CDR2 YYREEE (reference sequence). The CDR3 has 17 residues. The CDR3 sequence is CASSSGGLAGGTGELFF. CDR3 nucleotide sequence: TGTGCCAGCAGCTCCGGGGGACTAGCGGGGGGAACCGGGGAGCTGTTTTTT. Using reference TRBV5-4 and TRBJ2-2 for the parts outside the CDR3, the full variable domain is ETGVTQSPTHLIKTRGQQVTLRCSSQSGHNTVSWYQQALGQGPQFIFQYYREEENGRGNFPPRFSGLQFPNYSSELNVNALELDDSALYLCASSSGGLAGGTGELFFGEGSRLTVL.

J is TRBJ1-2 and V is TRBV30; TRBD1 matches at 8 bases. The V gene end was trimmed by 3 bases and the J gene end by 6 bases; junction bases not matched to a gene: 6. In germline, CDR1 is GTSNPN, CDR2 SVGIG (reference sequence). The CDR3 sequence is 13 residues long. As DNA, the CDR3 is TGTGCCTGGAGCGTGGGACAGGCCAATGGCTACACCTTC. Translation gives CAWSVGQANGYTF.

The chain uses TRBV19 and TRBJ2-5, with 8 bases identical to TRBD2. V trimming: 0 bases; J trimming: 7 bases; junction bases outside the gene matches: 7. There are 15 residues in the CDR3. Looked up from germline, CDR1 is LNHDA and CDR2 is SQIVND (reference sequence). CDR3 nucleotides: TGTGCCAGTAGTATAGAGTCGGGGGGGCCGGGGACCCAGTACTTC. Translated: CASSIESGGPGTQYF. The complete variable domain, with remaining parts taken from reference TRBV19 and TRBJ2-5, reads DGGITQSPKYLFRKEGQNVTLSCEQNLNHDAMYWYRQDPGQGLRLIYYSQIVNDFQKGDIAEGYSVSREKKESFPLTVTSAQKNPTAFYLCASSIESGGPGTQYFGPGTRLLVL.

The CDR3 spells CASSFGGGDGYTF. The CDR3 nucleotides read TGTGCCAGCAGTTTCGGAGGGGGGGATGGCTACACCTTC. This chain connects TRBV28 to TRBJ1-2, with D possibly TRBD1 on 6 matching bases. CDR3 size: 13 residues. V lost 3 bases, J lost 6 bases, and 11 bases lay in between. Germline CDR1 reads MDHEN; CDR2 reads SYDVKM.